The clone carrying this TCR beta chain was recorded only once. This sample was taken from a study of sequential checkpoint blockade in melanoma. Here immunoSEQ multiplex PCR was the method, and the copy in TCRdb shows in-frame clones only, minus some. Here the sample spans around 22,000 clones, approximately 71% being singletons. The CDR3 totals 15 residues. The J segment lost 1 base and the V segment lost 6 bases, leaving 6 bases of the junction unmatched. CDR1 is MGHRA and CDR2 is YSYEKL in the germline V gene. Treatment described: randomized to nivolumab then ipilimumab (arm A) or the reverse (arm B). DNA-damaging chemotherapy had not been given to any patient beforehand. Sorted cells were live CD3+CD8+, lacking CD19 and CD56, from PBMCs.

The rearrangement uses TRBV4-1 and TRBJ1-1, with 9 bases that match TRBD1. This material consisted of CD8+ T cells sorted from blood (inferred from file names), taken from a patient given nivolumab and ipilimumab in sequence. This clonotype was obtained from a human donor with melanoma. The CDR3 DNA is TGCGCCAGCAGTCCGCGGACAGGGGAGAACACTGAAGCTTTCTTT. Translating gives CASSPRTGENTEAFF.